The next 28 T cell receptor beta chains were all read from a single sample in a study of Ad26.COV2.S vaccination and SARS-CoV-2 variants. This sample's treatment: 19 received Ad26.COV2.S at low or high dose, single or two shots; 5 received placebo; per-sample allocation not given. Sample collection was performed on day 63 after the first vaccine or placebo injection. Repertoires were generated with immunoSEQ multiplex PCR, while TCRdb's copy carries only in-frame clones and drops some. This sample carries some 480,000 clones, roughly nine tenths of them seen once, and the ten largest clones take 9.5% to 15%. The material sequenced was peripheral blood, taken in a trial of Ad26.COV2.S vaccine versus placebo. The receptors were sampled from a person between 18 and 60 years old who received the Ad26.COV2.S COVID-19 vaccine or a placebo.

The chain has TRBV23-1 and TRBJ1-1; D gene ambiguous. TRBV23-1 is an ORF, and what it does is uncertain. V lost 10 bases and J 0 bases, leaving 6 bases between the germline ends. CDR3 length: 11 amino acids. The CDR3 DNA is TGCGCCACCCAGCTGAACACTGAAGCTTTCTTT. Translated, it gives CATQLNTEAFF.

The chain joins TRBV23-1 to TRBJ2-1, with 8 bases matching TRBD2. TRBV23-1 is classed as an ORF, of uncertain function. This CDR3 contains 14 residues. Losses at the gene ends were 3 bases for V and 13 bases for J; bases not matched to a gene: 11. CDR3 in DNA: TGCGCCAGCAGTCATTGGGCTAGCGGGTTTCGTCAGTTCTTC. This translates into CASSHWASGFRQFF.

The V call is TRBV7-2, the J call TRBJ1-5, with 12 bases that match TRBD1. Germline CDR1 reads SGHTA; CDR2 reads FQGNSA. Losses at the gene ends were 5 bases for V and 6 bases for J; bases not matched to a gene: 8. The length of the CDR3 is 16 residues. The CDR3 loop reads CASSDRDRGRTQPQHF. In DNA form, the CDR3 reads TGTGCCAGCAGCGATCGGGACAGGGGGCGCACTCAGCCCCAGCATTTT.

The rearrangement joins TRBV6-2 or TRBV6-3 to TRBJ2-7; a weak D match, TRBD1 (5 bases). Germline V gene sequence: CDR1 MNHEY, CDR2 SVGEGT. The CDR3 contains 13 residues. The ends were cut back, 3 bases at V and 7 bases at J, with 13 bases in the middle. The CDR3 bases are TGTGCCAGCAGTTATAACAGGCCCCTGGAGCAGTACTTC. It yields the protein CASSYNRPLEQYF.

As DNA, the CDR3 is TGTGCCAGCAGCTTGGTCCCAGACAGTGAGCAGTACTTC. The encoded protein is CASSLVPDSEQYF. V usage is TRBV5-6 and J usage is TRBJ2-7; D is possibly TRBD1 (5 bases). V was clipped by 0 bases and J by 7 bases, with 11 bases between them. This CDR3 contains 13 residues. CDR1 is SGHDT, CDR2 YYEEEE, per germline.

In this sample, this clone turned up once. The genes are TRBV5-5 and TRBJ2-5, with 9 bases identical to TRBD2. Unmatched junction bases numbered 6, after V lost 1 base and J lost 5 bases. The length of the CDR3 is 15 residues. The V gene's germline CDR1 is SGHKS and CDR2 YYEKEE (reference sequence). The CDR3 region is CASSLRGAGGETQYF. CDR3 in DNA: TGTGCCAGCAGCTTGAGAGGGGCGGGAGGGGAGACCCAGTACTTC.

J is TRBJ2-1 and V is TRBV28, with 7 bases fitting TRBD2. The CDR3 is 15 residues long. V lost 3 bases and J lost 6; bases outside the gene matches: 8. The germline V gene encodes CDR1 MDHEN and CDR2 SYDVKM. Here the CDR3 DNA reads TGTGCCAGCAGTTTTCGCGGGGGTCCTTCCAATGAGCAGTTCTTC. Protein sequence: CASSFRGGPSNEQFF.

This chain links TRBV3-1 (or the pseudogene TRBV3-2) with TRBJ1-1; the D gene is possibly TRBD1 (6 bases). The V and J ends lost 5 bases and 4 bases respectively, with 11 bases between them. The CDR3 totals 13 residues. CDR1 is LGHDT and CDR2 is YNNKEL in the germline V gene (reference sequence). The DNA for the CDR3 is TGTGCCAGCAGCTCGGTGACAGGCACTGAAGCTTTCTTT. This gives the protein CASSSVTGTEAFF.

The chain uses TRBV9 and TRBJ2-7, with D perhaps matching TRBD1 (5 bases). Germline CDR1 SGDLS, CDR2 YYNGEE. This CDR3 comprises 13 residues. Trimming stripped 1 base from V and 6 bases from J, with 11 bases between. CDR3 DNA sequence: TGTGCCAGCAGCGTAAAAGGGGTCGGCGAGCAGTACTTC. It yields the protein CASSVKGVGEQYF.

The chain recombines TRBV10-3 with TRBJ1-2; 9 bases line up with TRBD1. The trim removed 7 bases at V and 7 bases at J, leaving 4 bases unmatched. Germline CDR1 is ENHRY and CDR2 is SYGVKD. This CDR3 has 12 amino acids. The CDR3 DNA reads TGTGCCATCATTGGACAGGGGAGTGGCTACACCTTC. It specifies CAIIGQGSGYTF.

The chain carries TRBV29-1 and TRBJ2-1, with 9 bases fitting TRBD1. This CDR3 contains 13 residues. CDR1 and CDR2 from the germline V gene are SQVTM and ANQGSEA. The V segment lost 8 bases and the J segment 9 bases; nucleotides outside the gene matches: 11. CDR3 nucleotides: TGCAGCTCCCCTGGGACAGGGAGGGTTGAGCAGTTCTTC. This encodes CSSPGTGRVEQFF.

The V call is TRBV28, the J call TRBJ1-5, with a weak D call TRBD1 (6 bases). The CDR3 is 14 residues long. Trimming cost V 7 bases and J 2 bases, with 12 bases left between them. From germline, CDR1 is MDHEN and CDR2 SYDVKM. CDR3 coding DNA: TGTGCCAGCAACCAGGGGCTTCGCAATCAGCCCCAGCATTTT. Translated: CASNQGLRNQPQHF.

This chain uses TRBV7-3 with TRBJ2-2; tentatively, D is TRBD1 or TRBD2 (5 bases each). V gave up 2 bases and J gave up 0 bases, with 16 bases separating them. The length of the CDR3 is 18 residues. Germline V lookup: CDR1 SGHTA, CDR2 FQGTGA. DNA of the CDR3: TGTGCCAGCAGCTTAGGGGGTGTTGGGGGAACGAACACCGGGGAGCTGTTTTTT. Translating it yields CASSLGGVGGTNTGELFF.

This chain's CDR3 is CASSFRLAGGPGETQYF. The CDR3, as DNA: TGCGCCAGCAGCTTTCGGCTAGCGGGAGGGCCTGGGGAGACCCAGTACTTC. V and J are TRBV5-1 and TRBJ2-5; 12 bases are shared with TRBD2. This CDR3 has 17 amino acids. V dropped 2 bases and J dropped 5; count of bases not matched to a gene: 10. Germline V gives CDR1 SGHRS, CDR2 YFSETQ.

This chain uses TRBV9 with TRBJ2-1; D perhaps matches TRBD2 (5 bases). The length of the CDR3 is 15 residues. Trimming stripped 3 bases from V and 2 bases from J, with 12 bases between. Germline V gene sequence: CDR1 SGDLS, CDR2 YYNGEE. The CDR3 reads CASSARAATYNEQFF. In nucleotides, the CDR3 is TGTGCCAGCAGCGCCCGAGCGGCTACCTACAATGAGCAGTTCTTC.

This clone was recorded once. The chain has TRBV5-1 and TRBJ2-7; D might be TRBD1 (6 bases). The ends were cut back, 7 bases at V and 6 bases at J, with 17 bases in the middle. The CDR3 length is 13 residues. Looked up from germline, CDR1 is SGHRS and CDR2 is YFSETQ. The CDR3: CASSRTAAPEQYF. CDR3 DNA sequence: TGCGCCAGCTCTCGGACAGCTGCGCCCGAGCAGTACTTC. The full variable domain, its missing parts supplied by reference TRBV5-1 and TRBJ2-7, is KAGVTQTPRYLIKTRGQQVTLSCSPISGHRSVSWYQQTPGQGLQFLFEYFSETQRNKGNFPGRFSGRQFSNSRSEMNVSTLELGDSALYLCASSRTAAPEQYFGPGTRLTVT.

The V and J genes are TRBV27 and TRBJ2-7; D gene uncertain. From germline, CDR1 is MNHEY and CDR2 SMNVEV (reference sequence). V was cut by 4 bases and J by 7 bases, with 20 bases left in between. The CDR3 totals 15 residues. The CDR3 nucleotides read TGTGCCAGCAGTTCGGGTAATCCGTTACAACCGGAGCAGTACTTC. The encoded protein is CASSSGNPLQPEQYF.

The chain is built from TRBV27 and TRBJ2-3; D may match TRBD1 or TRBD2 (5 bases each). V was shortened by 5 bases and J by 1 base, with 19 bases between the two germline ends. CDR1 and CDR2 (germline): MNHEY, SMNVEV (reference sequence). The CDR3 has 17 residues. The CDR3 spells CASSPVQTVRGTDTQYF. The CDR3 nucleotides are TGTGCCAGCAGTCCGGTACAGACAGTGAGGGGCACAGATACGCAGTATTTT.

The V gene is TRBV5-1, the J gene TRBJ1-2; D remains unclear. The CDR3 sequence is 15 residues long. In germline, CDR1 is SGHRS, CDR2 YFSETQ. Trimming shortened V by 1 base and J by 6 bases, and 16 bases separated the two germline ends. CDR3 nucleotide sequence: TGCGCCAGCAGCTTGCTTACGGGGTTTGGTGATGGCTACACCTTC. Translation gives CASSLLTGFGDGYTF.

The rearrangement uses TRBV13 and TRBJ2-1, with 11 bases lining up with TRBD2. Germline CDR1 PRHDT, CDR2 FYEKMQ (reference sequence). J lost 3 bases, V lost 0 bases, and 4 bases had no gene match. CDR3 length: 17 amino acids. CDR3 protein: CASSLGSGRASYNEQFF. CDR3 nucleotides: TGTGCCAGCAGCTTAGGTAGCGGGAGGGCAAGCTACAATGAGCAGTTCTTC.

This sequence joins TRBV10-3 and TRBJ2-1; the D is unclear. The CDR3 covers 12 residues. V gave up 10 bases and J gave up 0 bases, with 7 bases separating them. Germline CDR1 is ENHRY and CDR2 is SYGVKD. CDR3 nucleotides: TGTGCCACGGTGGGCTCCTACAATGAGCAGTTCTTC. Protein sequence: CATVGSYNEQFF.

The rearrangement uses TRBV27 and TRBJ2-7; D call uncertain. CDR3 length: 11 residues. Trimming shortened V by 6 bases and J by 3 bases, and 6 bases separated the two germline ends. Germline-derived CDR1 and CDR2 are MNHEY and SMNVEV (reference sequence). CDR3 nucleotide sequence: TGTGCCAGCAGCCGAGACTACGAGCAGTACTTC. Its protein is CASSRDYEQYF.

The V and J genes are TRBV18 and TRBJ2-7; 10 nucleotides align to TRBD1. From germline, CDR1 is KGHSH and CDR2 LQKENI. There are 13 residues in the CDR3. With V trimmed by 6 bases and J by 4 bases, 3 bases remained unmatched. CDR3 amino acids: CASSRGQGYEQYF. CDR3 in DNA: TGTGCCAGCTCGCGGGGACAGGGGTACGAGCAGTACTTC.

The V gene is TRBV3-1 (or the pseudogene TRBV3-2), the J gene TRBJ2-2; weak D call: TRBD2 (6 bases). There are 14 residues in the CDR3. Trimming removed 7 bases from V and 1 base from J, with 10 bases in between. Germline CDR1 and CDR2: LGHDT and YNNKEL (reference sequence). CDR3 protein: CASTPRGNTGELFF. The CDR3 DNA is TGTGCCAGCACTCCGCGGGGGAACACCGGGGAGCTGTTTTTT.

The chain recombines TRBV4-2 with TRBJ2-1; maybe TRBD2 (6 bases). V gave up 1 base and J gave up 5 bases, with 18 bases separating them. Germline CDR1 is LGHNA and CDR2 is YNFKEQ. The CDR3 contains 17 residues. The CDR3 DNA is TGTGCCAGCAGCCAAGCGATTCGGAGCGGGTTCGACAATGAGCAGTTCTTC. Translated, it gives CASSQAIRSGFDNEQFF.

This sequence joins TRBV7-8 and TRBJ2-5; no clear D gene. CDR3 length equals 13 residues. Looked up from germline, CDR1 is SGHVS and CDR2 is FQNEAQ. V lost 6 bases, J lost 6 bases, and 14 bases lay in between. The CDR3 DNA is TGTGCCAGCAGGTCGGCCGGTCGGAAGACCCAGTACTTC. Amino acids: CASRSAGRKTQYF. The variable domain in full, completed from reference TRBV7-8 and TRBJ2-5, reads GAGVSQSPRYKVAKRGQDVALRCDPISGHVSLFWYQQALGQGPEFLTYFQNEAQLDKSGLPSDRFFAERPEGSVSTLKIQRTQQEDSAVYLCASRSAGRKTQYFGPGTRLLVL.

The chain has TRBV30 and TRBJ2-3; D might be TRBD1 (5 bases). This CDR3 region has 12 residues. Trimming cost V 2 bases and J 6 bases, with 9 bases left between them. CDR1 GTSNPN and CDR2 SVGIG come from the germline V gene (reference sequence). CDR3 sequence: CAWSPQGDTQYF. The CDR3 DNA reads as TGTGCCTGGAGTCCCCAGGGCGATACGCAGTATTTT.

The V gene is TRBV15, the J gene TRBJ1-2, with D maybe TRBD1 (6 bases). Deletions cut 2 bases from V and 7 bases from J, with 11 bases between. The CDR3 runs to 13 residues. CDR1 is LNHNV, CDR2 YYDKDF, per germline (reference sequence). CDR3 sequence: CATSRSRGPGYTF. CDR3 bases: TGTGCCACCAGCAGATCCAGGGGTCCTGGCTACACCTTC.